The 16 T cell receptor beta chains below were found in one sample sequenced in a study of blood T cells in healthy people across ages. Alongside a J-beta primer mix, a sample-barcoded 5' primer served in a second PCR lasting about 6 to 12 cycles. TCRdb itself ran the 5' RACE reads through MiXCR, one entry per CDR3 protein. The data show 600,000 to 1,000,000 distinct CDR3 sequences, with more than 45% seen just once and roughly 22% held by the top ten. The sequenced sample consisted of blood. The receptors were gathered from a man aged 25-45 years in good health.

The sample holds a few counts of this clonotype. V is TRBV12-3 or TRBV12-4 and J is TRBJ1-2; D remains unclear. V lost 3 bases to trimming and J lost 6 bases, with 8 bases between them. This CDR3 is 12 amino acids long. The CDR3 here is CASSFEKHGYTF. The CDR3 nucleotides read TGTGCCAGCAGTTTTGAGAAACATGGCTACACCTTC.

The rearrangement links TRBV7-2 to TRBJ2-3, with D perhaps TRBD2 (5 bases). The CDR3 sequence is 16 residues long. Germline assignment: CDR1 SGHTA and CDR2 FQGNSA. Trimming stripped 3 bases from V and 2 bases from J, with 15 bases between. This CDR3 is CASSFDLASNTDTQYF. CDR3 DNA: TGTGCCAGCAGCTTCGACCTGGCTAGCAACACAGATACGCAGTATTTT.

The rearrangement links TRBV29-1 to TRBJ2-7; perhaps TRBD2 as D (6 bases). Germline CDR1 reads SQVTM; CDR2 reads ANQGSEA. Between the trimmed V and J ends, which lost 0 bases and 7 bases, there was a span of 16 bases. The CDR3 length is 14 residues. The CDR3 reads CSVEEGGPFYEQYF. In DNA form, the CDR3 reads TGCAGCGTTGAAGAGGGAGGTCCGTTTTATGAGCAGTACTTC.

J is TRBJ2-1 and V is TRBV15; TRBD2 matches 8 bases. The germline gives CDR1 LNHNV, CDR2 YYDKDF (reference sequence). This CDR3 has 18 residues. V lost 0 bases to trimming and J lost 0 bases; unmatched junction nucleotides: 7. The CDR3 loop is CATSREITSGNSYNEQFF. CDR3 DNA: TGTGCCACCAGCAGAGAGATTACTAGCGGAAACTCCTACAATGAGCAGTTCTTC.

The genes are TRBV10-3 and TRBJ2-1; possibly TRBD2 for D (5 bases). Germline CDR1 and CDR2: ENHRY and SYGVKD. The CDR3 spans 14 residues. V was trimmed by 4 bases and J by 4 bases, leaving 11 bases between them. The CDR3 region has the DNA TGTGCCATCAGTGTAAGGGAGAGTTACAATGAGCAGTTCTTC. Its translation is CAISVRESYNEQFF.

The genes are TRBV2 and TRBJ2-5; 9 positions agree with TRBD2. This CDR3 region has 15 residues. With 4 bases clipped from V and 4 bases from J, the junction kept 7 bases outside the gene matches. Germline V CDR1 and CDR2: SNHLY, FYNNEI. CDR3 nucleotides: TGTGCCAGCAGTGGAGGCGGGGGGGCTTTAGAGACCCAGTACTTC. Amino acids: CASSGGGGALETQYF.

The chain has TRBV20-1 and TRBJ1-1, with D possibly TRBD1 on 5 matching bases. CDR1 and CDR2 from the germline V gene are DFQATT and SNEGSKA (reference sequence). CDR3 length: 13 amino acids. The V gene lost 6 bases and the J gene lost 1 base, with 12 bases spanning the gap. For the CDR3, the DNA is TGCAGTGCCTGGGGGGGAGGGAACACTGAAGCTTTCTTT. This sequence encodes CSAWGGGNTEAFF.

Only one count was recorded for this clonotype. The V call is TRBV30, the J call TRBJ1-2, with 7 positions matching TRBD1. Germline loops: CDR1 GTSNPN, CDR2 SVGIG (reference sequence). The CDR3 runs 13 residues. Trimming cost V 4 bases and J 7 bases; bases outside gene matches: 9. The CDR3 spells CAWKALTGVGYTF. CDR3 sequence (DNA): TGTGCCTGGAAGGCGCTCACAGGGGTTGGCTACACCTTC.

This clonotype was counted a few times. The chain employs TRBV28 and TRBJ1-2; possibly TRBD1 for D (6 bases). Germline loops: CDR1 MDHEN, CDR2 SYDVKM. V lost 5 bases to trimming and J lost 0 bases, with 16 bases between them. The CDR3 is 16 amino acids. The CDR3 is CASSLGGLLTNYGYTF. In nucleotides, the CDR3 is TGTGCCAGCAGTCTAGGGGGACTTCTAACTAACTATGGCTACACCTTC.

This clonotype occurred a few times. This rearrangement joins TRBV4-3 to TRBJ1-5; no clear D gene. Trimming took off 1 base at V and 9 bases at J, with 10 bases between the two ends. The CDR3 runs 13 residues. Germline lookup yields CDR1 LGHNA and CDR2 YSLEER. CDR3 nucleotides: TGCGCCAGCAGCCAAGGGCCCACGGGGCCCCAGCATTTT. Its protein product is CASSQGPTGPQHF.

This clonotype was counted once. The chain is built from TRBV5-1 and TRBJ1-4; weak D call: TRBD1 (6 bases). Germline lookup yields CDR1 SGHRS and CDR2 YFSETQ. V shed 0 bases and J shed 5 bases, with 11 bases lying between them. This CDR3 comprises 15 residues. The CDR3 is CASSLGAGVNEKLFF. CDR3 DNA: TGCGCCAGCAGCTTGGGGGCAGGGGTGAATGAAAAACTGTTTTTT.

The sample holds a few counts of this clonotype. This chain joins TRBV28 and TRBJ2-1, with 7 nucleotides matching TRBD2. This CDR3 has 15 amino acids. Trimming removed 4 bases from V and 12 bases from J; junction bases left unmatched: 15. Germline loops: CDR1 MDHEN, CDR2 SYDVKM. The CDR3 region is CASSSVREKYLVQFF. The CDR3 nucleotides are TGTGCCAGCAGTTCAGTGCGGGAGAAGTATTTGGTGCAGTTCTTC.

This clonotype was observed a handful of times. This chain connects TRBV2 to TRBJ2-6, with TRBD1 as a possible D gene (6 bases). CDR3 length: 15 amino acids. Trimming took off 6 bases at V and 2 bases at J, with 11 bases between the two ends. The germline V gene encodes CDR1 SNHLY and CDR2 FYNNEI. The CDR3 coding sequence is TGTGCCAGCAGCGGAGACAGGACTGGGGCCAACGTCCTGACTTTC. Its protein product is CASSGDRTGANVLTF.

This rearrangement joins TRBV28 to TRBJ2-7; 7 bases map to TRBD1. This CDR3 region has 13 residues. Trimming at V came to 8 bases and at J to 4 bases, leaving 8 bases not matched to a gene. CDR1 and CDR2 (germline): MDHEN, SYDVKM. Here the CDR3 DNA reads TGTGCCAGCCTGGACAGGCTAACTTACGAGCAGTACTTC. It encodes CASLDRLTYEQYF.

The chain employs TRBV18 and TRBJ2-1; possible D gene TRBD2, 6 bases. CDR1 is KGHSH and CDR2 is LQKENI in the germline V gene. V lost 2 bases to trimming and J lost 10 bases, with 12 bases between them. The CDR3 spans 13 residues. DNA of the CDR3: TGTGCCAGCTCACCAGATCGGGAGAAGGAGCAGTTCTTC. It encodes CASSPDREKEQFF.

The chain uses TRBV10-3 and TRBJ2-4, with no clear D. The germline CDR1 and CDR2 sequences are ENHRY and SYGVKD. Trimming cost V 3 bases and J 15 bases, with 18 bases left between them. The CDR3 covers 13 residues. The CDR3 nucleotides read TGTGCCATCAGTGATCATAATGAAGAGACCCTGTACTTC. Amino acid sequence: CAISDHNEETLYF.